This T cell receptor (beta chain) was profiled in a study of PD-1 blockade in classical Hodgkin lymphoma. The CDR3 is 12 amino acids. The ends lost 4 bases at V and 5 bases at J; junction bases unmatched: 2. Germline V gene data show CDR1 as SGHRS and CDR2 as YFSETQ. Assay used: immunoSEQ multiplex PCR; TCRdb lists only in-frame clones, some missing. The table records approximately 70,000 clones, over 90% of them present only once. Specified time point: newly diagnosed, previously untreated cHL patient sample. The study compared against PBMCs from newly diagnosed, untreated classical Hodgkin lymphoma.

The chain employs TRBV5-1 and TRBJ1-1; 7 bases are shared with TRBD1. This clonotype was obtained from a human donor with classical Hodgkin lymphoma. Sequenced sample: peripheral blood mononuclear cells (PBMCs). CDR3: CASSVGQTEAFF. CDR3 bases: TGCGCCAGCAGCGTGGGACAGACTGAAGCTTTCTTT.